This T cell receptor (beta chain) came from a study of low-dose radiotherapy and immunotherapy resistance in tumors (dated by TCRdb to the early 2020s). As for the study more broadly: In Cohort 1, each fraction delivered 0.5 Gy every 2 weeks, and the prescribed total PTV dose was 6.5 Gy. In Cohort 2, 1 Gy per fraction was delivered every two weeks, for a total of 13 Gy over 26 weeks. Patients were given nivolumab as a 240 mg flat dose every two weeks and ipilimumab at 1 mg/kg every six weeks, with both drugs delivered intravenously. Every two weeks, patients got intravenous cyclophosphamide at 200 mg/m2, given one day ahead of each radiation and immunotherapy administration. Patients took aspirin 300 mg orally once daily for four cycles, starting on cycle 1 day 1. Randomization of trial participants into treatment groups was not performed. The translational analysis covered eight patients: three from the first dose cohort and the first five from the second dose cohort.

The junction shows trimming of 3 bases on V and 7 bases on J, and the gene matches do not reach 9 bases of it. In the germline V gene (reference sequence), CDR1 corresponds to LNHDA and CDR2 to SQIVND. From cysteine to phenylalanine, the CDR3 is 16 amino acids long. Only CDR3 DNA is held: 48 bases, read in frame from base 1. First-strand cDNA was synthesized with Superscript III and a set of TRAV- and TRBV-specific primers, covering both TCRalpha and TCRbeta chains. TCRs were amplified with Phusion for about 21 PCR cycles, with a constant-region primer paired with the adapter attached to the V primers. The MessageAmp II aRNA Amplification Kit was used to amplify the isolated mRNA, with in vitro transcription run for approximately 15 hours at 37 degrees C. The Dynabeads mRNA DIRECT Purification Kit was used to isolate mRNA for TCR sequencing. Indexed Illumina adapters were added in a second Phusion PCR of approximately 25 cycles, after which AMPure XP beads were used to purify the products. In the authors' own workflow: Using custom Perl scripts, TCR sequences that encoded the same protein were pooled, out-of-frame sequences were dropped, and the abundance of each clonotype was calculated. TCR sequences supported by only a single read were excluded from analysis. Shannon entropy, Gini index, clonality, richness, and the frequency of TCRs shared between repertoires were included as repertoire metrics. The public sequencing data were trimmed at Q25 with fastp and processed into clonotypes with MiXCR by TCRdb, which kept only in-frame beta chains. For every CDR3 protein sequence, its rows merge into one entry that carries the most common genes and DNA. TCRdb's processing, not the authors', yielded these V and J calls. The sample yields 11,000 to 15,000 distinct CDR3 sequences; about 74% were counted once. The top ten constitute 4% to 5.5% of the sample.

Donors were enrolled in RACIN, a single-arm phase I dose-escalation trial combining nivolumab, ipilimumab, aspirin, low-dose cyclophosphamide and low-dose radiotherapy. Eligible patients had advanced, TIL-negative solid tumors. On this clonotype itself: There is no known antigen for this receptor. The input lacks base qualities; no much larger clone sits a single base away.

The chain joins TRBV19 to TRBJ2-4, and 10 bases in between align with TRBD2. The receptor comes from a human donor with advanced metastatic prostate, ovarian, gallbladder or colorectal cancer (not recorded which). This table probably holds off-target reads from a library built for another chain. The CDR3 reads CASSIQRGGGRNIQYF. The sequence in DNA is TGTGCCAGTAGTATCCAGCGGGGGGGCGGTCGGAACATTCAGTACTTC.